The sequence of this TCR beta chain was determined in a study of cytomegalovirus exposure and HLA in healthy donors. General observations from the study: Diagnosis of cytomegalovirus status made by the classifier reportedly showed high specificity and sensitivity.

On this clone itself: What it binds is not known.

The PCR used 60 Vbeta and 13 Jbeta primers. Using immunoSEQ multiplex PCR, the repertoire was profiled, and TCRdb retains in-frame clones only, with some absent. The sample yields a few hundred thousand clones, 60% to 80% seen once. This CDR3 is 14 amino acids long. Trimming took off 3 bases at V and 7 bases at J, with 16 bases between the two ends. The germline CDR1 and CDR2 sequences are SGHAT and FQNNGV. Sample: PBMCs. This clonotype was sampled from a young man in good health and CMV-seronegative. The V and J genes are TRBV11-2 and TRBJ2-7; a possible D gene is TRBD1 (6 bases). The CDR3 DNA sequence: TGTGCCAGCAGCTTTGGTCAGTCCAGGGGAGAGCAGTACTTC. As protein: CASSFGQSRGEQYF.